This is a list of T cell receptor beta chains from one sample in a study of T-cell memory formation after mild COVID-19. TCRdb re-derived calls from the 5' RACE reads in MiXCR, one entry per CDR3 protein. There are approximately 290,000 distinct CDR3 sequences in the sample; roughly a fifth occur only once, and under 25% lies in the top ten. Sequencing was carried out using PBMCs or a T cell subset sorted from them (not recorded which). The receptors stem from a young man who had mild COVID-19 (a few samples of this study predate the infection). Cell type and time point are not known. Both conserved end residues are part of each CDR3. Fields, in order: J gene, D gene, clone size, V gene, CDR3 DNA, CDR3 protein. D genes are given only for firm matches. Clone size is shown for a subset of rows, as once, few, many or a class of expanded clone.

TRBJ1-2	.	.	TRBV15	TGTGCCACCAGCGGGGGCGGAAACTCTGGCTACACCTTC	CATSGGGNSGYTF
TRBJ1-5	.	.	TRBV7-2	TGTGCCAGCCCCCAGCCCCAGCATTTT	CASPQPQHF
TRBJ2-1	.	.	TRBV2	TGTGCCAGCAGCTCGACAGACAATGAGCAGTTCTTC	CASSSTDNEQFF
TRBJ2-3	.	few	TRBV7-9	TGTGCCAGCAGCTTAGACAGGTGGGGGACAGATACGCAGTATTTT	CASSLDRWGTDTQYF
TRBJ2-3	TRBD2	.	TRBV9	TGTGCCAGCAGCCGGCCGGGACTAGCGCCAGATACGCAGTATTTT	CASSRPGLAPDTQYF
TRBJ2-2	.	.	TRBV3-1	TGTGCCAGCAGCCAAGCTAAAGGTTCGAACACCGGGGAGCTGTTTTTT	CASSQAKGSNTGELFF
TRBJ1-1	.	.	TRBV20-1	TGCAGTGCTAGACAGGACAGTCCTGAAGCTTTCTTT	CSARQDSPEAFF
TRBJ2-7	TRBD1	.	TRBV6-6	TGTGCCAGCAGCCGGGACAGGACTTCCTACGAGCAGTACTTC	CASSRDRTSYEQYF
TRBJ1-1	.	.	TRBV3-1	TGTGCCAGCAGCCAAAATGGGAACACTGAAGCTTTCTTT	CASSQNGNTEAFF
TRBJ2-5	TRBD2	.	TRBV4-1	TGCGCCAGCAGCCAGTCGGGACTAGCGGGGGGGTTGAACCAAGAGACCCAGTACTTC	CASSQSGLAGGLNQETQYF
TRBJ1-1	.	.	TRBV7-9	TGTGCCAGCAGCTCAAACACCTACACTGAAGCTTTCTTT	CASSSNTYTEAFF
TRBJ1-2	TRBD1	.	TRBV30	TGTGCCTGGAGTTGGACAGGGGATGGCTACACCTTC	CAWSWTGDGYTF
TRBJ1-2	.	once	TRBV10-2	TGCGCCAGCAGTTGGACCGGGACGGATGGCTACACCTTC	CASSWTGTDGYTF
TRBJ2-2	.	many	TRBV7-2	TGTGCCAGCAGCCAGGACATCCTCACCGGGGAGCTGTTTTTT	CASSQDILTGELFF
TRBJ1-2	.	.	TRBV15	TGTGCCACCAGCAGAGCCGGCTATGGCTACACCTTC	CATSRAGYGYTF
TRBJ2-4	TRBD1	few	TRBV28	TGTGCCAGCAGTTTACAGGGGGCCCTCGGACACATTCAGTACTTC	CASSLQGALGHIQYF
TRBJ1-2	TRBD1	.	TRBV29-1	TGCAGCGTTGATAGTGACAGGGTGTATGGCTACACCTTC	CSVDSDRVYGYTF
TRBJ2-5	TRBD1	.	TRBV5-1	TGCGCCAGCAGCTTTATAGACAGGGGACAAGAGACCCAGTACTTC	CASSFIDRGQETQYF
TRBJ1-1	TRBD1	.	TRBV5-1	TGCGCCAGCAGCCCGTGGACAGGCGTGAACACTGAAGCTTTCTTT	CASSPWTGVNTEAFF
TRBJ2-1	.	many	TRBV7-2	TGTGCCAGCAGCCCGAATGTCGGTGAGCAGTTCTTC	CASSPNVGEQFF
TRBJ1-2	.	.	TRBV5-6	TGTGCCAGCAGCTTGGATACAGGCCTCAGCTATGGCTACACCTTC	CASSLDTGLSYGYTF
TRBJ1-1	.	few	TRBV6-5	TGTGCCAGCAGTTACATCGGGGGCGTAGCTTTCTTT	CASSYIGGVAFF
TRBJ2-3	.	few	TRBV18	TGTGCCAGCTCACCAGGTCTCCACACAGATACGCAGTATTTT	CASSPGLHTDTQYF
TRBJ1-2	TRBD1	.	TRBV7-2	TGTGCCAGCACCCACCGGGACAGCTATAACGGCTACACCTTC	CASTHRDSYNGYTF
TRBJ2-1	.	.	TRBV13	TGTGCCAGCAGCCGACTAGGTATTTTCGGTGAGCAGTTCTTC	CASSRLGIFGEQFF
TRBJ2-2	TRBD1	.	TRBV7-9	TGTGCCAGCAGCTGGACAGGGTACACCGGGGAGCTGTTTTTT	CASSWTGYTGELFF
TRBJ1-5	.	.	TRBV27	TGTGCCAGCAGTCGAGGGCGGCGGGAGACCCAGCATTTT	CASSRGRRETQHF
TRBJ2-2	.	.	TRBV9	TGTGCCAGCAGCCCATCAGCCGGGGAGCTGTTTTTT	CASSPSAGELFF
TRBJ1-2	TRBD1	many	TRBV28	TGTGCCAGCAGTTTACAGGGGGCTGACTATGGCTACACCTTC	CASSLQGADYGYTF
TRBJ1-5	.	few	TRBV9	TGTGCCAGCAGCGCGGATCAGCCCCAGCATTTT	CASSADQPQHF
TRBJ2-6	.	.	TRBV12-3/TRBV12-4	TGTGCCAGCAGACCTAACAGCTCTGGGGCCAACGTCCTGACTTTC	CASRPNSSGANVLTF
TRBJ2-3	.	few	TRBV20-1	TGCAGTGCTAGGACGGTGACAACAGATACGCAGTATTTT	CSARTVTTDTQYF
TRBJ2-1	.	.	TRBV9	TGTGCCAGCAGCGCCCAGGGCAGTTCCTACAATGAGCAGTTCTTC	CASSAQGSSYNEQFF
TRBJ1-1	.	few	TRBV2	TGTGCCAGCAGTGAGGCATTAGGGGCCACTGAAGCTTTCTTT	CASSEALGATEAFF
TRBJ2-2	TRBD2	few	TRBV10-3	TGTGCCATCAGTGAATATGTTACTAGCGGGCTGAACACCGGGGAGCTGTTTTTT	CAISEYVTSGLNTGELFF
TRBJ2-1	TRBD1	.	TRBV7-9	TGTGCCAGCAGCCTGGGACAGGGGATTTACAATGAGCAGTTCTTC	CASSLGQGIYNEQFF